This paragraph reports one T cell receptor beta chain. Clones were sequenced by immunoSEQ multiplex PCR, and TCRdb holds only the in-frame ones, with some missing. The top ten hold 5% to 6% of the sample, which has some 340,000 clones, around 86% seen once. The sample is drawn from a study of blood T cell repertoires in COVID-19. As for the study in general: COVID-19 samples collected from the United States, Italy and Spain covered acute and convalescent phases.

The J segment lost 7 bases and the V segment lost 7 bases, leaving 8 bases of the junction unmatched. CDR1 and CDR2 from the germline V gene are MNHEY and SVGAGI. The CDR3 covers 13 residues. Input material: PBMCs or T cells enriched from blood (not recorded which). The chain carries TRBV6-5 and TRBJ2-3; 7 nucleotides match TRBD2. The receptor was derived from a woman aged 45 to 65 who had recovered from COVID-19. CDR3 protein: CASTIPGGNTQYF. CDR3 sequence (DNA): TGTGCCAGCACTATTCCCGGGGGGAATACGCAGTATTTT.